This T cell receptor beta chain stems from a study of blood T cell repertoires in COVID-19. Deletions cut 3 bases from V and 2 bases from J, with 10 bases between. CDR3 length: 15 residues. The germline V gene encodes CDR1 MDHEN and CDR2 SYDVKM. In the study's own analysis: Amplification of reference gene primers was used by the study to estimate nucleated cell counts. Libraries were prepared by immunoSEQ multiplex PCR; TCRdb keeps only in-frame clonotypes and omits some of them. The V and J calls and clone size are taken from that table; D and trimming were inferred from the DNA. This sample has approximately 150,000 clones, with roughly 86% found just once.

The chain combines TRBV28 with TRBJ1-4; D is unresolved. The TCR was taken from a woman in her 50s with acute or convalescent COVID-19. The source material was peripheral blood. CDR3 sequence (DNA): TGTGCCAGCAGTTTCCGGACTGAGACTAATGAAAAACTGTTTTTT. This sequence encodes CASSFRTETNEKLFF.